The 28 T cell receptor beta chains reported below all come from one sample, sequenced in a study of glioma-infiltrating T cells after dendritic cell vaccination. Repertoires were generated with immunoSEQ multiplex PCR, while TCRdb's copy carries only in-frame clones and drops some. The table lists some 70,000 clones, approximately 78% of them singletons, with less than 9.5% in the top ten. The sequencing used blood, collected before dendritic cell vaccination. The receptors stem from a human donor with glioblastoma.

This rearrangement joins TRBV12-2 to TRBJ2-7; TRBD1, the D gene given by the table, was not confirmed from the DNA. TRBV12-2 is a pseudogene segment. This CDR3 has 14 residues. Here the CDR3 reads CASRPRQGQYEQYF. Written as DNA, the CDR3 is TGTGCAAGTCGTCCCAGACAGGGCCAATACGAGCAGTACTTC.

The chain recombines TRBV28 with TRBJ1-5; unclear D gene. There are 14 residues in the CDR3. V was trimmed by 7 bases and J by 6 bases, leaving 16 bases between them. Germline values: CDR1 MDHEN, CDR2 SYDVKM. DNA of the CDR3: TGTGCCAGCACAATCAGGACGGCGGGTCAGCCCCAGCATTTT. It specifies CASTIRTAGQPQHF.

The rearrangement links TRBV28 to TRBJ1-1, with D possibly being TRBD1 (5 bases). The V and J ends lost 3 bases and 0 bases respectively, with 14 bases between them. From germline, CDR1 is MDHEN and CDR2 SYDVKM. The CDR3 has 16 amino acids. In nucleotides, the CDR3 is TGTGCCAGCAGTTTCATGTTGGGCAGGGTGAACACTGAAGCTTTCTTT. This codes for CASSFMLGRVNTEAFF. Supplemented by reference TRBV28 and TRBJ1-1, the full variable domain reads DVKVTQSSRYLVKRTGEKVFLECVQDMDHENMFWYRQDPGLGLRLIYFSYDVKMKEKGDIPEGYSVSREKKERFSLILESASTNQTSMYLCASSFMLGRVNTEAFFGQGTRLTVV.

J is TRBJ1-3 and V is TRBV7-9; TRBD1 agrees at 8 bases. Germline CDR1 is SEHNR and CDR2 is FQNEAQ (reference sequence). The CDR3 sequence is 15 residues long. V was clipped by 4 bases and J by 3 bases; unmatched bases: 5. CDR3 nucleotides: TGTGCCAGCAGCTCGTCAGGGGGCGGTGGAAACACCATATATTTT. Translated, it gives CASSSSGGGGNTIYF. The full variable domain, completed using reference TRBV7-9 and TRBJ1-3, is DTGVSQNPRHKITKRGQNVTFRCDPISEHNRLYWYRQTLGQGPEFLTYFQNEAQLEKSRLLSDRFSAERPKGSFSTLEIQRTEQGDSAMYLCASSSSGGGGNTIYFGEGSWLTVV.

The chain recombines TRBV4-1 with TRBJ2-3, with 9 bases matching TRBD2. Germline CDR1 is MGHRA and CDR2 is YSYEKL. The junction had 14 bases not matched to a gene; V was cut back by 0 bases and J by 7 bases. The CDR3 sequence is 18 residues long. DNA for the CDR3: TGCGCCAGCAGCCAAGATGGCGGGACTAGCATCCGGGAGAATACGCAGTATTTT. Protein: CASSQDGGTSIRENTQYF.

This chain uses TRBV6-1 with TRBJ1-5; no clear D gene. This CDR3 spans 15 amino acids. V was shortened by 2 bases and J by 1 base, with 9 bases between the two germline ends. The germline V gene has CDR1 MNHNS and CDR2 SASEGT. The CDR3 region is CASSESRKSNQPQHF. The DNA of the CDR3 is TGTGCCAGCAGTGAAAGCCGTAAGAGCAATCAGCCCCAGCATTTT.

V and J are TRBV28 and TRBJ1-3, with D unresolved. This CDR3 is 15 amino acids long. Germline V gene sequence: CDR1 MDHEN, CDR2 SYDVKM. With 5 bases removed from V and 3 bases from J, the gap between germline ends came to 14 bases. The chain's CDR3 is CASSPARGLGNTIYF. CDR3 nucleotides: TGTGCCAGCAGTCCGGCCAGAGGGCTTGGAAACACCATATATTTT.

CDR3 sequence: CASRTGGRGSWEQYF. The DNA of the CDR3 is TGTGCCAGCAGAACAGGCGGCAGGGGGTCGTGGGAGCAGTACTTC. The rearrangement links TRBV28 to TRBJ2-7, with 7 positions matching TRBD1. This CDR3 is 15 amino acids long. V gave up 6 bases and J gave up 7 bases; unmatched junction bases: 15. The germline V gene encodes CDR1 MDHEN and CDR2 SYDVKM.

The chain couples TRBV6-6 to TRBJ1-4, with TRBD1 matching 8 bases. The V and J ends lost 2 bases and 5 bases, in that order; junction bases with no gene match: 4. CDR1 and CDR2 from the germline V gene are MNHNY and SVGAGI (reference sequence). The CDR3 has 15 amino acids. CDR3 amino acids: CASSYGTGVNEKLFF. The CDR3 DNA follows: TGTGCCAGCAGTTACGGGACAGGAGTCAATGAAAAACTGTTTTTT.

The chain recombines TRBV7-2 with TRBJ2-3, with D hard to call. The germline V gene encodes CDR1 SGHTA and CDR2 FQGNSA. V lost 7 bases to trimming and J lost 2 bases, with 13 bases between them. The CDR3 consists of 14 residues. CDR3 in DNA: TGTGCCAGCACCCAGCGCTCCTTCACAGATACGCAGTATTTT. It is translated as CASTQRSFTDTQYF.

This CDR3 is CASSGHKNIQYF. CDR3 in DNA: TGTGCCAGCAGTGGACATAAAAACATTCAGTACTTC. The J gene is TRBJ2-4, the V gene TRBV6-1, with D unresolved. There are 12 residues in the CDR3. V dropped 4 bases and J dropped 4 bases, with 5 bases sitting between them. Per the germline V gene, CDR1 is MNHNS and CDR2 is SASEGT.

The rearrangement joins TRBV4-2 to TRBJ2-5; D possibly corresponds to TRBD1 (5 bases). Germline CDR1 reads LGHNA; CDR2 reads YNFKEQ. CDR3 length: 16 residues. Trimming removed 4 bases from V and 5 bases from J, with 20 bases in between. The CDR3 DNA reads TGTGCCAGCAGCCTTACTCTGGAAGGGGCCCGGGAGACCCAGTACTTC. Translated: CASSLTLEGARETQYF.

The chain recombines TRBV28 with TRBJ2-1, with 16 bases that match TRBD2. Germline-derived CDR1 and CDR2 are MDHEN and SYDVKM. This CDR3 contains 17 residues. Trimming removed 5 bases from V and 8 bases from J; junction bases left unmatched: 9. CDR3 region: CASSPGTSGGGFYEQFF. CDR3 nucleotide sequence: TGTGCCAGCAGTCCCGGGACTAGCGGGGGGGGTTTTTATGAGCAGTTCTTC.

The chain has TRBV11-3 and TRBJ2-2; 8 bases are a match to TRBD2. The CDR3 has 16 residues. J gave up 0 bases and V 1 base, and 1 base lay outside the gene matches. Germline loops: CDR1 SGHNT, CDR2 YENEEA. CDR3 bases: TGTGCCAGCAGCTTAGCCGGGGGGGCGAACACCGGGGAGCTGTTTTTT. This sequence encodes CASSLAGGANTGELFF.

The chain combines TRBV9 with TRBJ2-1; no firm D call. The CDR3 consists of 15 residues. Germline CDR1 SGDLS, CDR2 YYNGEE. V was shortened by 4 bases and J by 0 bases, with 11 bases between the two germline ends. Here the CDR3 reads CASSSGAISYNEQFF. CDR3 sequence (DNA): TGTGCCAGCAGCTCCGGAGCCATCTCCTACAATGAGCAGTTCTTC.

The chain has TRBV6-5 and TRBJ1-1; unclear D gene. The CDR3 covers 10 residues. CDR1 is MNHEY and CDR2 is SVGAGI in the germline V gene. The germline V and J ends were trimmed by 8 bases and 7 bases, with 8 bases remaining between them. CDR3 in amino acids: CASAGSEAFF. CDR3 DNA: TGTGCCAGCGCGGGCAGTGAAGCTTTCTTT.

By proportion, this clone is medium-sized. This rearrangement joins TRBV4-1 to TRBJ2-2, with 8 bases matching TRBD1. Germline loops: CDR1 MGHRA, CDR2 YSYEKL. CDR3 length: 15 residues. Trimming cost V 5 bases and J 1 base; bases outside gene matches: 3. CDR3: CASSTGQGNTGELFF. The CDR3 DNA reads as TGCGCCAGCAGCACAGGACAGGGGAACACCGGGGAGCTGTTTTTT.

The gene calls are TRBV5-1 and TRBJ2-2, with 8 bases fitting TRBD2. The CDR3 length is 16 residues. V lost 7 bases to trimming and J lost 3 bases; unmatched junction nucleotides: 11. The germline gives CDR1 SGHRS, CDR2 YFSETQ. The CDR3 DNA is TGCGCCAGCCACCGGGGAAGCGGGGGCTACACCGGGGAGCTGTTTTTT. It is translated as CASHRGSGGYTGELFF.

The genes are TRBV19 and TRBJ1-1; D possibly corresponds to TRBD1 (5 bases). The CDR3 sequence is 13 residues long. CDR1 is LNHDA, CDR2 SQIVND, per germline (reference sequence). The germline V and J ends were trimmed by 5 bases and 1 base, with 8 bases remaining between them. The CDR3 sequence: CASSFTGNTEAFF. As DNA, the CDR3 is TGTGCCAGTAGTTTCACAGGGAACACTGAAGCTTTCTTT.

CDR3 sequence (DNA): TGTGCCAGCAATCTCCTAGGACAGGGTAATTCACCCCTCCACTTT. Protein: CASNLLGQGNSPLHF. V gene TRBV2 combines with J gene TRBJ1-6; 8 bases align to TRBD1. Germline CDR1 and CDR2: SNHLY and FYNNEI. With 7 bases clipped from V and 6 bases from J, the junction kept 8 bases outside the gene matches. This CDR3 spans 15 amino acids.

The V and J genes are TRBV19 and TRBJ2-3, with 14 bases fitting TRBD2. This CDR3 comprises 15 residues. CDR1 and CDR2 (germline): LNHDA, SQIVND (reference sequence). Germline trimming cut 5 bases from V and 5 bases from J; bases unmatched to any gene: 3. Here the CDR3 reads CASSPGLAGGDTQYF. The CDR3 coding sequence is TGTGCCAGTAGTCCAGGACTAGCGGGGGGAGATACGCAGTATTTT.

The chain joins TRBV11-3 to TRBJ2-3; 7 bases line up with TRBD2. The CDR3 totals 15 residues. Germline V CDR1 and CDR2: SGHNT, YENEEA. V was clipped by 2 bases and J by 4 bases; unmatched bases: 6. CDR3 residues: CASSLNPGGSDTQYF. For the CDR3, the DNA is TGTGCCAGCAGCTTAAATCCGGGGGGTTCAGATACGCAGTATTTT.

CDR3 loop: CASSFWGQMNTEAFF. The CDR3 DNA is TGTGCCAGCAGTTTTTGGGGGCAGATGAACACTGAAGCTTTCTTT. The gene calls are TRBV28 and TRBJ1-1; tentative D call: TRBD1 (6 bases). Germline loops: CDR1 MDHEN, CDR2 SYDVKM. The CDR3 consists of 15 residues. V gave up 3 bases and J gave up 0 bases, with 11 bases separating them.

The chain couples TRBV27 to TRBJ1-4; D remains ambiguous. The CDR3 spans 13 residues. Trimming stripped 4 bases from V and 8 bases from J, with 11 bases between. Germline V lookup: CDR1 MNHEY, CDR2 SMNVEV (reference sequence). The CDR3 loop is CASSSQAREKLFF. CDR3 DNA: TGTGCCAGCAGTTCGCAGGCTCGGGAAAAACTGTTTTTT.

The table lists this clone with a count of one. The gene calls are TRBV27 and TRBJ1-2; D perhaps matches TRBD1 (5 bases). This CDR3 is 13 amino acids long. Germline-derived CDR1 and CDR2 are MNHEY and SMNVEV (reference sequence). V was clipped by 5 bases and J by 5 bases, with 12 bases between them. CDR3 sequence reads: CASSRDRGYGYTF. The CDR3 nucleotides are TGTGCCAGCAGTCGGGACCGGGGGTATGGCTACACCTTC.

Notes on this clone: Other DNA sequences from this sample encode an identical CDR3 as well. CDR3 nucleotide sequence: TGTGCCAGCAGTGACTATAGGGGTAGGACGTTCTACGAGCAGTACTTC. Its protein is CASSDYRGRTFYEQYF. The rearrangement uses TRBV6-4 and TRBJ2-7, with D maybe TRBD1 (5 bases). This CDR3 region has 16 residues. V lost 1 base and J 3 bases, leaving 16 bases between the germline ends. Looked up from germline, CDR1 is MRHNA and CDR2 is SNTAGT.

Here the CDR3 DNA reads TGTGCCAGCAGCGCCTCGGGGGGGGTCTTCCAGCCCCAGCATTTT. Its protein is CASSASGGVFQPQHF. The chain carries TRBV9 and TRBJ1-5, with a weak D call TRBD1 (5 bases). Trimming pared 3 bases from V and 7 bases from J, leaving 17 bases between. Germline loops: CDR1 SGDLS, CDR2 YYNGEE. The CDR3 length is 15 residues.

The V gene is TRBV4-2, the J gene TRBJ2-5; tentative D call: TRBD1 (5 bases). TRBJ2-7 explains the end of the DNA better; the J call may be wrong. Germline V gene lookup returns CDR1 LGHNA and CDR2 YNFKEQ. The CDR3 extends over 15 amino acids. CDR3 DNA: TGTGCCAGCAGCCAAGGACGCAGGGCCGCCTACGAGCAGTACTTC. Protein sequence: CASSQGRRAAYEQYF.